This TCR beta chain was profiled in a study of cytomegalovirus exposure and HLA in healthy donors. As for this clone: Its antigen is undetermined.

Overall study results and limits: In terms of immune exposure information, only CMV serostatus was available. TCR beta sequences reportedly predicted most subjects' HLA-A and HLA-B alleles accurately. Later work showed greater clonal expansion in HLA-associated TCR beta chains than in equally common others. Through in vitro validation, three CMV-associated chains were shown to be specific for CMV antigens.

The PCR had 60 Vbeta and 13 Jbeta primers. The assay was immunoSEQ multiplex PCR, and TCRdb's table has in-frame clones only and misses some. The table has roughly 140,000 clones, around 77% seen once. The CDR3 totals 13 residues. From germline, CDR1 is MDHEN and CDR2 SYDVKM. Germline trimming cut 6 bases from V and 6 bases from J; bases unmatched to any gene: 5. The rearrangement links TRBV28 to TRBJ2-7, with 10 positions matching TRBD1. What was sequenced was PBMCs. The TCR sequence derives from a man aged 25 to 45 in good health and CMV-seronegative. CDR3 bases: TGTGCCAGCAGGGGGACAGGGGCCCGCGAGCAGTACTTC. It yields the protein CASRGTGAREQYF. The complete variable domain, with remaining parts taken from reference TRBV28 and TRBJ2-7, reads DVKVTQSSRYLVKRTGEKVFLECVQDMDHENMFWYRQDPGLGLRLIYFSYDVKMKEKGDIPEGYSVSREKKERFSLILESASTNQTSMYLCASRGTGAREQYFGPGTRLTVT.